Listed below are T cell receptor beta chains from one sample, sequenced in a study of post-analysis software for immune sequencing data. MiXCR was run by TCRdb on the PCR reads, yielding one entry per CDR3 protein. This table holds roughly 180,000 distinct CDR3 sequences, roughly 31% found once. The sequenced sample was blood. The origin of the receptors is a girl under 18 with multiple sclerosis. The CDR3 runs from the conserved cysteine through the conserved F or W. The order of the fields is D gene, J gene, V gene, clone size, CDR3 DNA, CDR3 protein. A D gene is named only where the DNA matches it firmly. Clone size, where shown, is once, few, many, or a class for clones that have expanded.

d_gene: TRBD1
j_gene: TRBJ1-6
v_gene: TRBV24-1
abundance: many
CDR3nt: TGTGCCACCGCCGGACAGGGCAATTCACCCCTCCACTTT
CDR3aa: CATAGQGNSPLHF

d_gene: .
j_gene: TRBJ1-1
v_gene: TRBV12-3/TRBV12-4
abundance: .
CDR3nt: TGTGCCAGCAATTTCGGAGGGGTGACTGAAGCTTTCTTT
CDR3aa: CASNFGGVTEAFF

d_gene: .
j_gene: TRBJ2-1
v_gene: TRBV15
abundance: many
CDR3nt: TGTGCCACCAGGGTCCTGGGGAGTGGGAATGAGCAGTTCTTC
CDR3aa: CATRVLGSGNEQFF

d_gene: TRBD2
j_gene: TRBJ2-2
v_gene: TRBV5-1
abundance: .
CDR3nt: TGCGCCAGCAGCTCACTAGCGGGGCCGAACACCGGGGAGCTGTTTTTT
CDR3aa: CASSSLAGPNTGELFF

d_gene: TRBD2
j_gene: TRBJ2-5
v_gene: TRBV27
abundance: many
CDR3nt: TGTGCCAGCAGTTCCGCTGCGGGAGTCGGAGAGACCCAGTACTTC
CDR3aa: CASSSAAGVGETQYF

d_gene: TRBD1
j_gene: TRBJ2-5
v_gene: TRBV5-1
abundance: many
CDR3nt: TGCGCCAGCAGTCCTGGGACAGGGCTTCAAGAGACCCAGTACTTC
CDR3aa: CASSPGTGLQETQYF

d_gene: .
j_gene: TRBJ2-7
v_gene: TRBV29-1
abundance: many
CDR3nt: TGCAGCGTTGAGGGACACACTACCTACGAGCAGTACTTC
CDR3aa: CSVEGHTTYEQYF

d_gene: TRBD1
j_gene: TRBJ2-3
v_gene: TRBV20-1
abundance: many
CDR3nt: TGCAGTGCTGGCTTTGGACAGGTGCTCGCAGATACGCAGTATTTT
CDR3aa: CSAGFGQVLADTQYF

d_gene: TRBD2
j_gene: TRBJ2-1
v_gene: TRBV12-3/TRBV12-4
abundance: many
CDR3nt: TGTGCCAGCACCAAAGTAGCGGGAAGGTACAATGAGCAGTTCTTC
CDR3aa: CASTKVAGRYNEQFF

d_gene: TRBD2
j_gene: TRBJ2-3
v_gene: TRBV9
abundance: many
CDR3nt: TGTGCCAGCAGCGTAGAGGGTCGTAGCGGGAGGGCAGATACGCAGTATTTT
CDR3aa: CASSVEGRSGRADTQYF

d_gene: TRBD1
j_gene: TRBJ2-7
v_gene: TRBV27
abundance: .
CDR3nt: TGTGCCAGCAGTCCCGGGACAGGCTGCTACGAGCAGTACTTC
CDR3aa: CASSPGTGCYEQYF

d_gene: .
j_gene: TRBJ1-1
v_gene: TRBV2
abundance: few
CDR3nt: TGTGCCAGCAGTCACCCGAACACTGAAGCTTTCTTT
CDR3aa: CASSHPNTEAFF

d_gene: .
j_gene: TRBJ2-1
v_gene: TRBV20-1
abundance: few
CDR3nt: TGCAGTGCTAGTGTGAGCATAACGAGTGAGCAGTTCTTC
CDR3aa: CSASVSITSEQFF

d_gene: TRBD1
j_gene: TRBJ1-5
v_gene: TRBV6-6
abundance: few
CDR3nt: TGTGCCACCCTACCCCGGACAGGACATCAGCCCCAGCATTTT
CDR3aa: CATLPRTGHQPQHF

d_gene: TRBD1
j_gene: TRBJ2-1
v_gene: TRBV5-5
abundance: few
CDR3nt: TGTGCCAGCAGACTCGCCGGGACAGGGGGTTATGAGCAGTTCTTC
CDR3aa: CASRLAGTGGYEQFF

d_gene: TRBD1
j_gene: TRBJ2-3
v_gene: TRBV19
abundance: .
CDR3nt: TGTGCCAGTAGTCCCGGGACAGGAGTTACAGATACGCAGTATTTT
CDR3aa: CASSPGTGVTDTQYF

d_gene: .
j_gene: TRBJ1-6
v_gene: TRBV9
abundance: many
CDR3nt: TGTGCCAGCAGCGTCCGAATAGGGAACAATTCACCCCTCCACTTT
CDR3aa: CASSVRIGNNSPLHF

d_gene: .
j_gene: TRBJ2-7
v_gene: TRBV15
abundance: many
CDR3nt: TGTGCCACCAGCAGAGATAAGGGCGAGCAGTACTTC
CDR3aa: CATSRDKGEQYF